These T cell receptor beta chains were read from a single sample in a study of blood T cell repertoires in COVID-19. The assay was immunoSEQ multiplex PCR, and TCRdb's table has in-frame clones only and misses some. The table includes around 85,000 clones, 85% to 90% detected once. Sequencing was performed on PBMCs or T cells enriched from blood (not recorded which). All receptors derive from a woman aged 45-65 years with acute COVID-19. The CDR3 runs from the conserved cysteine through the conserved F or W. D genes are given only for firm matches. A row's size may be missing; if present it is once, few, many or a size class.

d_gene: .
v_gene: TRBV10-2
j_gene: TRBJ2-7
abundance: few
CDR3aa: CASSYLRDSKEQYF
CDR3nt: TGCGCCAGCAGTTACCTGAGGGACTCCAAGGAGCAGTACTTC

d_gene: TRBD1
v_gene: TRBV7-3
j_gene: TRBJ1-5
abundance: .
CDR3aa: CASSSTPGTGRSQPQHF
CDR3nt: TGTGCCAGCAGCTCAACCCCCGGGACAGGGAGGAGTCAGCCCCAGCATTTT

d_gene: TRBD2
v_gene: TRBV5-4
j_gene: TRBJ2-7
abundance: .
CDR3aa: CASSPGTSRAGSYEQYF
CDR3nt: TGTGCCAGCAGCCCCGGGACTAGCCGGGCCGGCTCCTACGAGCAGTACTTC

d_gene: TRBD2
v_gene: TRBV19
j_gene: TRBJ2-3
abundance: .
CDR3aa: CASSIRGRTSGDTQYF
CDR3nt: TGTGCCAGTAGTATAAGGGGTAGGACTAGCGGTGATACGCAGTATTTT

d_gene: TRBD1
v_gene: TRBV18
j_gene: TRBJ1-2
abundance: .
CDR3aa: CASSLGTEAFSYGYTF
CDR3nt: TGTGCCAGCTCACTAGGGACAGAAGCCTTTAGCTATGGCTACACCTTC

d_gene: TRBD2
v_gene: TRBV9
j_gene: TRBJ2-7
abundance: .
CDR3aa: CASSVAPSGNSYEQYF
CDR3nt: TGTGCCAGCAGCGTAGCCCCTAGCGGGAACTCCTACGAGCAGTACTTC

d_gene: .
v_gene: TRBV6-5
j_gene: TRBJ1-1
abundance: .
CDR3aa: CASSYSPGKEVTFF
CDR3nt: TGTGCCAGCAGTTACTCCCCGGGGAAGGAGGTAACTTTCTTT

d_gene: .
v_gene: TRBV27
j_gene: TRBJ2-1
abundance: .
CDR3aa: CASSLRIPYSGSSYNEQFF
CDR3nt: TGTGCCAGCAGTTTAAGGATCCCTTACTCGGGGAGCTCCTACAATGAGCAGTTCTTC

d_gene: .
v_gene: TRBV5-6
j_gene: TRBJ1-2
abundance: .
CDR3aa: CASRYGRGFEGGYTF
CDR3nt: TGTGCCAGCAGATATGGCAGGGGTTTCGAGGGTGGCTACACCTTC

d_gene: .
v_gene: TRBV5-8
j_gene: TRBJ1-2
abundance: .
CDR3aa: CASSLAGEAYGYTF
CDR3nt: TGTGCCAGCAGCTTGGCCGGAGAGGCCTATGGCTACACCTTC

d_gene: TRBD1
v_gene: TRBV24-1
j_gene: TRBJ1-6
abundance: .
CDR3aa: CATSDSSFVGQVGSPLHF
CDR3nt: TGTGCCACCAGTGACTCGTCCTTTGTGGGACAGGTGGGTTCACCCCTCCACTTT

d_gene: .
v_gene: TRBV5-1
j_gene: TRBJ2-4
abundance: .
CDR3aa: CASSFIGSGSPAKNIQYF
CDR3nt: TGCGCCAGCAGCTTTATCGGATCCGGGAGTCCGGCCAAAAACATTCAGTACTTC

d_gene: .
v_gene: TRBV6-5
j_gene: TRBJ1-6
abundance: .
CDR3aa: CASSLGGPLHF
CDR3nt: TGTGCCAGCAGCCTAGGAGGACCCCTCCACTTT

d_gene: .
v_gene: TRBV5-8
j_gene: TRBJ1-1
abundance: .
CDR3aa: CASGPTGLGTEAFF
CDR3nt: TGTGCCAGCGGTCCCACAGGGTTGGGCACTGAAGCTTTCTTT

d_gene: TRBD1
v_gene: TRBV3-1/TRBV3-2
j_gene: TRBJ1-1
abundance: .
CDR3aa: CASSQDQGGTEAFF
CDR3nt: TGTGCCAGCAGCCAAGATCAGGGGGGCACTGAAGCTTTCTTT

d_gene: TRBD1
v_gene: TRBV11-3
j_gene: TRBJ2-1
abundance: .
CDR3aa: CASSYRDRGLNEQFF
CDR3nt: TGTGCCAGCAGCTACCGGGACAGGGGGCTGAATGAGCAGTTCTTC

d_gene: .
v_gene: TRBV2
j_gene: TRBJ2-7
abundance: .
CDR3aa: CASSGGGSYEQYF
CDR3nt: TGTGCCAGCAGTGGCGGCGGCTCCTACGAGCAGTACTTC

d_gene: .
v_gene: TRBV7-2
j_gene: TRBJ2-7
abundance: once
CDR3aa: CASSPQPAGEQYF
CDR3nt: TGTGCCAGCAGTCCCCAACCTGCGGGCGAGCAGTACTTC

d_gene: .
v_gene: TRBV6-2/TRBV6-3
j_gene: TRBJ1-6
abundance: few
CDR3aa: CASSRPGSPLHF
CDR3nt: TGTGCCAGCAGTAGGCCGGGTTCACCCCTCCACTTT

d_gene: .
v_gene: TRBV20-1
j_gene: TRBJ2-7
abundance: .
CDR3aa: CSASATGYEQYF
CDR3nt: TGCAGTGCTAGTGCCACAGGATACGAGCAGTACTTC

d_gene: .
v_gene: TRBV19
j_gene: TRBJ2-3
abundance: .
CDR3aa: CASSNPLLGTDTQYF
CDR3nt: TGTGCCAGTAGCAACCCACTACTCGGCACAGATACGCAGTATTTT

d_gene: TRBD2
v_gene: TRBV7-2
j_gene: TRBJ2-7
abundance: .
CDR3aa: CASSYIAGGTEVYEQYF
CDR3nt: TGTGCCAGCAGCTACATAGCGGGAGGAACAGAAGTCTACGAGCAGTACTTC

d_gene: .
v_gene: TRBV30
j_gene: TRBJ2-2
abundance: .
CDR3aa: CAWGDTNTGELFF
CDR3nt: TGTGCCTGGGGGGACACCAACACCGGGGAGCTGTTTTTT

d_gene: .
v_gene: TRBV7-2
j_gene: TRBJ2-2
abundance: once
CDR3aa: CASRLPGAGGELFF
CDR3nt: TGTGCCAGCCGATTGCCAGGGGCTGGCGGGGAGCTGTTTTTT

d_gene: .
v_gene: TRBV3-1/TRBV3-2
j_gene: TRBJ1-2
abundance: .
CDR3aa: CASSSLEGGYTF
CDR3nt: TGTGCCAGCAGCTCCCTGGAGGGTGGCTACACCTTC

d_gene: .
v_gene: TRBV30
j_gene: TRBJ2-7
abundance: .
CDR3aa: CAWSVFSRISYEQYF
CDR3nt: TGTGCCTGGAGTGTTTTTTCGCGTATCTCCTACGAGCAGTACTTC

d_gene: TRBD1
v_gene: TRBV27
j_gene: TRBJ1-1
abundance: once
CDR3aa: CASSLSQGARHDTKAFF
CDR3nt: TGTGCCAGCAGTTTATCACAGGGGGCGAGGCATGACACTAAAGCTTTCTTT

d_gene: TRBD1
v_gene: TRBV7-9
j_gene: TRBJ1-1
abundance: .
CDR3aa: CASSYPHWDRVKTEAFF
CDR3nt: TGTGCCAGCAGCTATCCCCATTGGGACAGGGTTAAGACTGAAGCTTTCTTT

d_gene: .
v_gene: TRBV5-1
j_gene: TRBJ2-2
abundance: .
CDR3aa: CASSSATDRATGELFF
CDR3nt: TGCGCCAGCAGCTCGGCCACCGACAGAGCCACCGGGGAGCTGTTTTTT

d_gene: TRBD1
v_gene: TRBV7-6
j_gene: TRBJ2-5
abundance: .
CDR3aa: CASSSHRDREETQYF
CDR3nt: TGTGCCAGCAGCTCGCACCGGGACAGGGAAGAGACCCAGTACTTC

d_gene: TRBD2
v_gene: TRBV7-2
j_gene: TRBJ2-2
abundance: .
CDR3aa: CASSLGGFTTGELFF
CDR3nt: TGTGCCAGCAGCCTCGGGGGGTTCACCACCGGGGAGCTGTTTTTT

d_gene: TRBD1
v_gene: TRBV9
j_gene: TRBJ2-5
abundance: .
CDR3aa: CASRDRGRAQETQYF
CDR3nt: TGTGCCAGCAGGGACAGGGGGAGGGCCCAAGAGACCCAGTACTTC

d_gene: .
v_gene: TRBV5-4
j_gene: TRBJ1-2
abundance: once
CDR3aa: CASSLALLGNYGYTF
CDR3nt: TGTGCCAGCAGCTTGGCTCTACTCGGGAACTATGGCTACACCTTC

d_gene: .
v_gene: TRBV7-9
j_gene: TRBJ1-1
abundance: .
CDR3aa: CASSSALGITNTEAFF
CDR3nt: TGTGCCAGCAGCTCAGCCCTCGGGATAACCAACACTGAAGCTTTCTTT

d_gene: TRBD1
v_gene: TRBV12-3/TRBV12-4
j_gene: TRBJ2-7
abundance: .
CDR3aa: CASRLGQGYEQYF
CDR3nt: TGTGCCAGCAGACTTGGACAGGGCTACGAGCAGTACTTC

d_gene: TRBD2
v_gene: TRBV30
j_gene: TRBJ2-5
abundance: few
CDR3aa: CAWFGRGGETQYF
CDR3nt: TGTGCCTGGTTCGGGAGGGGAGGAGAGACCCAGTACTTC

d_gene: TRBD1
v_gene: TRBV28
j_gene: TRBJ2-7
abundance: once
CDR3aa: CASSLVTGGSYEQYF
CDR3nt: TGTGCCAGCAGTTTAGTCACAGGGGGCTCCTACGAGCAGTACTTC

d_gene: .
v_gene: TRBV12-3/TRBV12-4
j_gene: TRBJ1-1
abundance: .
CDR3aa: CASSEGVVAFF
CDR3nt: TGTGCCAGCAGCGAGGGGGTGGTCGCTTTCTTT

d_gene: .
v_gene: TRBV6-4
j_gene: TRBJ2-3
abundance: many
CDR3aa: CASSEKAGRGTDTQYF
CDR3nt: TGTGCCAGCAGTGAGAAGGCGGGACGGGGCACAGATACGCAGTATTTT

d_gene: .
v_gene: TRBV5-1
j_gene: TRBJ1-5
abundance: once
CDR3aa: CASSLQGGGNQPQHF
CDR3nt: TGCGCCAGCAGCTTGCAAGGGGGAGGGAATCAGCCCCAGCATTTT

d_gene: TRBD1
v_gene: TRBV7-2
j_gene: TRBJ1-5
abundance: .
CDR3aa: CASSNFGDRGGNQPQHF
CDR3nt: TGTGCCAGCAGCAATTTCGGGGACAGGGGGGGTAATCAGCCCCAGCATTTT

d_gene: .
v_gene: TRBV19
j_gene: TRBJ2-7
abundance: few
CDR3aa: CASSIRAEGYEQYF
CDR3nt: TGTGCCAGTAGTATAAGAGCGGAAGGCTACGAGCAGTACTTC

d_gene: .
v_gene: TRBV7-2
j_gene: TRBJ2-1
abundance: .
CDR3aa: CASSLGGPLTYNEQFF
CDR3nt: TGTGCCAGCAGCCTCGGAGGGCCTTTAACCTACAATGAGCAGTTCTTC

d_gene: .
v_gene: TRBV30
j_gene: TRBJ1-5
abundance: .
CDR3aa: CAWSEQGDQPQHF
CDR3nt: TGTGCCTGGAGTGAACAGGGTGATCAGCCCCAGCATTTT